This T cell receptor beta chain was profiled in a study of OX40 agonist ivuxolimab in advanced cancers. Study details: Of mixed ages from about 23 to 79 and averaging approximately 60 years, the group was approximately 80% male.

Findings of the study overall: At 0.1 to 3.0 mg/kg, CD4+ and CD8+ blood T cells expanded clonally by week 6.

As for this clone: Its antigen is not identified.

J lost 2 bases, V lost 2 bases, and 10 bases had no gene match. Germline V gene sequence: CDR1 LNHDA, CDR2 SQIVND (reference sequence). The CDR3 length is 18 residues. Assay: immunoSEQ multiplex PCR; the TCRdb copy retains only in-frame clones and omits some. The table lists tens of thousands of clones, 65% to 85% of them singletons. Here the sequenced sample was CD4+ or CD8+ T cells sorted from blood, taken in a trial of the OX40 agonist ivuxolimab. The chain couples TRBV19 to TRBJ1-3; 9 positions match TRBD1. The sequence derives from an adult with an advanced solid tumor such as melanoma, head and neck, liver or kidney cancer. In DNA, the CDR3 is TGTGCCAGTAGTATACTCCGCCCGGGGACAGGGACTGGAAACACCATATATTTT. Translation gives CASSILRPGTGTGNTIYF.